The next 26 T cell receptor beta chains were all read from a single sample in a study of blood T cell repertoires in COVID-19 (dated by TCRdb to 2019 to 2021). The library was obtained by the immunoSEQ multiplex PCR assay. Held by TCRdb, this immuneACCESS table contains in-frame sequences only and omits some clones. Under half of the omission traces to an unresolved V gene where checked; the cause of the rest is unknown. This sample lists fewer than 70,000 clones; around 82% were detected once. Jointly, the top ten make up roughly 9.2% of the sample. The sequencing sample was made of peripheral blood. The receptor set was obtained from a man in his fifties or sixties with active COVID-19.

DNA of the CDR3: TGTGCCAGCAGGAACAGACAGGGCTACCTCTACGAGCAGTACTTC. Protein sequence: CASRNRQGYLYEQYF. The chain carries TRBV6-6 and TRBJ2-7; TRBD1 matches 7 bases. Germline V gene sequence: CDR1 MNHNY, CDR2 SVGAGI (reference sequence). This CDR3 has 15 amino acids. Trimming cost V 6 bases and J 3 bases; bases outside gene matches: 11.

The rearrangement links TRBV15 to TRBJ2-3; 11 bases agree with TRBD2. The ends lost 5 bases at V and 5 bases at J; junction bases unmatched: 9. Germline V CDR1 and CDR2: LNHNV, YYDKDF (reference sequence). The CDR3 sequence is 16 residues long. The CDR3 is CATSLLAGGQLDTQYF. Here the CDR3 DNA reads TGTGCCACCAGCCTATTAGCGGGGGGGCAGTTAGATACGCAGTATTTT.

The chain couples TRBV5-6 to TRBJ2-3; 9 bases match TRBD1. CDR1 and CDR2 from the germline V gene are SGHDT and YYEEEE. This CDR3 contains 16 residues. With 4 bases clipped from V and 4 bases from J, the junction kept 10 bases outside the gene matches. This CDR3 reads CASSDGTGKISDTQYF. CDR3 DNA sequence: TGTGCCAGCAGCGACGGGACAGGGAAAATTTCAGATACGCAGTATTTT.

This chain joins TRBV5-6 and TRBJ2-5; D is unresolved. This CDR3 spans 14 amino acids. The ends were cut back, 7 bases at V and 4 bases at J, with 17 bases in the middle. Germline CDR1 SGHDT, CDR2 YYEEEE. In DNA form, the CDR3 reads TGTGCCAGCGGCCCTTCTTGGGCCTCAGAGACCCAGTACTTC. It translates to CASGPSWASETQYF.

The V gene is TRBV2, the J gene TRBJ2-2; no definite D call. The germline CDR1 and CDR2 sequences are SNHLY and FYNNEI. The CDR3 sequence is 14 residues long. The V and J ends lost 6 bases and 3 bases respectively, with 11 bases between them. CDR3 sequence (DNA): TGTGCCAGCAGCCCGACTTGGGACACCGGGGAGCTGTTTTTT. Translated: CASSPTWDTGELFF. Together with reference TRBV2 and TRBJ2-2, the CDR3 gives the full variable domain: EPEVTQTPSHQVTQMGQEVILRCVPISNHLYFYWYRQILGQKVEFLVSFYNNEISEKSEIFDDQFSVERPDGSNFTLKIRSTKLEDSAMYFCASSPTWDTGELFFGEGSRLTVL.

V gene TRBV6-4 combines with J gene TRBJ1-1; D perhaps matches TRBD1 (6 bases). CDR1 MRHNA and CDR2 SNTAGT come from the germline V gene. The length of the CDR3 is 13 residues. Trimming pared 6 bases from V and 0 bases from J, leaving 8 bases between. The CDR3 bases are TGTGCCAGCAGCAGGGACATGAACACTGAAGCTTTCTTT. Translating gives CASSRDMNTEAFF.

This chain connects TRBV28 to TRBJ1-6; D remains ambiguous. The CDR3 is 13 amino acids. Trimming pared 5 bases from V and 7 bases from J, leaving 9 bases between. From germline, CDR1 is MDHEN and CDR2 SYDVKM. In nucleotides, the CDR3 is TGTGCCAGCAGTGAAGAGGGCAATTCACCCCTCCACTTT. Its protein is CASSEEGNSPLHF.

V usage is TRBV7-9 and J usage is TRBJ2-7; D uncertain. The germline V gene encodes CDR1 SEHNR and CDR2 FQNEAQ (reference sequence). CDR3 length: 13 amino acids. V lost 5 bases, J lost 3 bases, and 11 bases lay in between. CDR3 in DNA: TGTGCCAGCAGCCTAGACTTTCACTACGAGCAGTACTTC. It specifies CASSLDFHYEQYF.

In nucleotides, the CDR3 is TGTGCCAGCAGCGTGGAGACTAGCGTCGGTGAGCAGTTCTTC. Translating gives CASSVETSVGEQFF. The chain carries TRBV9 and TRBJ2-1, with 8 nucleotides matching TRBD2. Per germline, CDR1 SGDLS and CDR2 YYNGEE. The CDR3 runs 14 residues. Unmatched junction bases numbered 7, after V lost 2 bases and J lost 9 bases.

In this sample, this clone is medium-sized. The rearrangement links TRBV5-4 to TRBJ2-7; TRBD1 matches at 11 bases. The CDR3 is 15 residues long. V lost 3 bases, J lost 6 bases, and 8 bases stayed unmatched. Germline CDR1 and CDR2: SGHNT and YYREEE (reference sequence). CDR3 amino acids: CASSWGDRGTREQYF. The CDR3 DNA sequence: TGTGCCAGCAGCTGGGGGGACAGGGGGACGCGCGAGCAGTACTTC.

This clone counts as medium-sized. The chain links TRBV5-1 to TRBJ2-7; no clear D gene. CDR1 and CDR2 from the germline V gene are SGHRS and YFSETQ. The ends were cut back, 0 bases at V and 0 bases at J, with 7 bases in the middle. The CDR3 is 14 residues long. Here the CDR3 reads CASSLVAGSYEQYF. The CDR3 DNA sequence: TGCGCCAGCAGCTTGGTTGCAGGCTCCTACGAGCAGTACTTC.

V is TRBV3-1 (or the pseudogene TRBV3-2) and J is TRBJ2-1; 12 bases match TRBD2. Germline V gives CDR1 LGHDT, CDR2 YNNKEL (reference sequence). V shed 1 base, J shed 9 bases, and the junction held 7 bases outside the gene matches. This CDR3 has 16 residues. This CDR3 is CASSQGASGGAGEQFF. The CDR3 DNA reads as TGTGCCAGCAGCCAAGGAGCTAGCGGGGGGGCAGGTGAGCAGTTCTTC.

The chain uses TRBV5-1 and TRBJ2-7; 9 bases line up with TRBD1. Germline V gene sequence: CDR1 SGHRS, CDR2 YFSETQ. Trimming at V came to 4 bases and at J to 3 bases, leaving 8 bases not matched to a gene. This CDR3 has 15 residues. The CDR3 sequence: CASSDRDRALYEQYF. The CDR3 nucleotides read TGCGCCAGCAGCGACCGGGACAGGGCCCTCTACGAGCAGTACTTC.

The table lists this clone with a few counts. This chain connects TRBV5-6 to TRBJ1-5; D gene unclear. This CDR3 is built from 14 residues. V was clipped by 2 bases and J by 6 bases, with 12 bases between them. Germline V gene data show CDR1 as SGHDT and CDR2 as YYEEEE. In nucleotides, the CDR3 is TGTGCCAGCAGCTTTCACGGGTTTGCTCAGCCCCAGCATTTT. Protein product: CASSFHGFAQPQHF.

This clone was picked up one time. The V call is TRBV7-9, the J call TRBJ1-2; D ambiguous. Germline-derived CDR1 and CDR2 are SEHNR and FQNEAQ (reference sequence). This CDR3 contains 8 residues. V shed 8 bases and J shed 10 bases, with 5 bases lying between them. Written as DNA, the CDR3 is TGTGCCAGCGGACTCTACACCTTC. The encoded protein is CASGLYTF.

This clone has just one count. The CDR3 loop is CASSLLGRGPGNTIYF. The CDR3 DNA is TGTGCCAGCAGCCTCCTCGGGAGGGGGCCGGGAAACACCATATATTTT. The chain has TRBV7-8 and TRBJ1-3, with 7 nucleotides matching TRBD1. The V and J ends lost 5 bases and 4 bases, in that order; junction bases with no gene match: 11. From germline, CDR1 is SGHVS and CDR2 FQNEAQ. The CDR3 consists of 16 residues.

The rearrangement uses TRBV24-1 and TRBJ1-1; 12 positions match TRBD1. V shed 8 bases and J 10 bases; nucleotides not matched to a gene: 16. The V gene's germline CDR1 is KGHDR and CDR2 SFDVKD. The CDR3 contains 16 residues. The CDR3 sequence is CATKGDRGRRLLGAFF. CDR3 bases: TGTGCCACCAAAGGGGACAGGGGGCGCAGACTGTTAGGAGCTTTCTTT.

This chain connects TRBV5-1 to TRBJ1-2, with 7 bases matching TRBD1. The CDR3 runs 16 residues. Germline loops: CDR1 SGHRS, CDR2 YFSETQ. J was trimmed by 4 bases and V by 3 bases; bases with no gene match: 12. CDR3 sequence (DNA): TGCGCCAGCAGCTCGGGGGACAGCAGGTGGATCTATGGCTACACCTTC. Protein sequence: CASSSGDSRWIYGYTF.

The genes are TRBV29-1 and TRBJ1-1; D unresolved. There are 15 residues in the CDR3. CDR1 and CDR2 (germline): SQVTM, ANQGSEA. Deletions cut 5 bases from V and 3 bases from J, with 19 bases between. The CDR3 nucleotides are TGCAGCGTTCAACCAGCATATGGCCAGGACACTGAAGCTTTCTTT. It specifies CSVQPAYGQDTEAFF.

This clone came up a few times. The V call is TRBV29-1, the J call TRBJ1-5; a weak D match, TRBD1 (5 bases). This CDR3 is 14 amino acids long. Germline V lookup: CDR1 SQVTM, CDR2 ANQGSEA. V lost 4 bases to trimming and J lost 0 bases, with 10 bases between them. The CDR3 is CSVVFDSSNQPQHF. The DNA of the CDR3 is TGCAGCGTTGTATTTGACAGTAGCAATCAGCCCCAGCATTTT.

This clone was counted a few times. The chain joins TRBV2 to TRBJ2-1; D might be TRBD2 (7 bases). CDR1 is SNHLY, CDR2 FYNNEI, per germline. Trimming removed 7 bases at V and 8 bases at J, with 18 bases between. This CDR3 contains 14 residues. The CDR3 reads CASKTDSRGHEQFF. The CDR3 region has the DNA TGTGCCAGCAAGACCGACTCGCGGGGGCATGAGCAGTTCTTC.

V and J are TRBV19 and TRBJ2-7; a weak D match, TRBD1 (7 bases). The CDR3 is 12 residues long. In germline, CDR1 is LNHDA, CDR2 SQIVND (reference sequence). V lost 5 bases, J lost 6 bases, and 11 bases lay in between. This chain's CDR3 is CASSSQGGEQYF. CDR3 DNA sequence: TGTGCCAGTAGTTCCCAGGGGGGCGAGCAGTACTTC.

The chain couples TRBV25-1 to TRBJ2-3, with D perhaps TRBD2 (5 bases). Germline-derived CDR1 and CDR2 are MGHDK and SYGVNS. CDR3 length: 15 amino acids. Trimming removed 5 bases from V and 3 bases from J, with 15 bases in between. In DNA form, the CDR3 reads TGTGCCAGCAGTTCCTTTCACGAGGGAACAGATACGCAGTATTTT. It codes for CASSSFHEGTDTQYF.

The chain employs TRBV6-5 and TRBJ1-3; D not certain. Germline V gene lookup returns CDR1 MNHEY and CDR2 SVGAGI. CDR3 length: 16 residues. The V end was cut by 2 bases, the J end by 0 bases, with 11 bases between. The CDR3 nucleotides read TGTGCCAGCAGTTACGAGGGCAGACACTCTGGAAACACCATATATTTT. Its protein is CASSYEGRHSGNTIYF.

The chain employs TRBV5-6 and TRBJ1-4, with 8 bases identical to TRBD1. With 6 bases clipped from V and 7 bases from J, the junction kept 11 bases outside the gene matches. Germline CDR1 and CDR2: SGHDT and YYEEEE. The CDR3 loop spans 15 amino acids. As DNA, the CDR3 is TGTGCCAGCACCAGATTACAGGGGGGAGCTGAAAAACTGTTTTTT. Residues: CASTRLQGGAEKLFF.

The chain couples TRBV3-1 (or the pseudogene TRBV3-2) to TRBJ2-2; D remains ambiguous. The CDR3 runs to 13 residues. Deletions cut 3 bases from V and 7 bases from J, with 9 bases between. The germline V gene encodes CDR1 LGHDT and CDR2 YNNKEL (reference sequence). The CDR3 DNA sequence: TGTGCCAGCAGCCACCTAGAGAACGGGGAGCTGTTTTTT. This sequence encodes CASSHLENGELFF.